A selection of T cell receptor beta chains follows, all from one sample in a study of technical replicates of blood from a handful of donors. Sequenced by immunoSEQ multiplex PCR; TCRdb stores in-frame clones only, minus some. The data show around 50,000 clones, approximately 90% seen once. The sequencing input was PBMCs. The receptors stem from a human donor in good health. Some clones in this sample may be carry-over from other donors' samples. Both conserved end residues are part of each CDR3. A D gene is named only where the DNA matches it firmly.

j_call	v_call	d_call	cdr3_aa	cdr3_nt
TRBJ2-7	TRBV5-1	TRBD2	CASSPVDRGRATYEQYF	TGCGCCAGCAGCCCCGTTGATCGCGGGAGGGCAACCTACGAGCAGTACTTC
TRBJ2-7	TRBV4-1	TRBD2	CASSQPWGGPEQYF	TGCGCCAGCAGCCAACCCTGGGGGGGTCCCGAGCAGTACTTC
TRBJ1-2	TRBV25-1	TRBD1	CASSGGQVNYGYTF	TGTGCCAGCAGTGGGGGACAGGTCAACTATGGCTACACCTTC
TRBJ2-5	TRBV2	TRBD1	CASIGWGTAQETQYF	TGTGCCAGCATTGGGTGGGGGACAGCTCAAGAGACCCAGTACTTC
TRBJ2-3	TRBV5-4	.	CASSRVPGLGTDTQYF	TGTGCCAGCAGCCGTGTTCCAGGACTTGGCACAGATACGCAGTATTTT
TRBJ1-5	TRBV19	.	CASLQPLSNQPQHF	TGTGCCAGCCTACAGCCTCTTAGCAATCAGCCCCAGCATTTT
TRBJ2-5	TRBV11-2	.	CASRSVGAVQETQYF	TGTGCCAGCAGATCGGTAGGGGCTGTCCAAGAGACCCAGTACTTC
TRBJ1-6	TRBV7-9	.	CASSSTKNSPLHF	TGTGCCAGCAGCTCTACCAAGAATTCACCCCTCCACTTT
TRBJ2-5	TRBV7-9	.	CASSPGGAETQYF	TGTGCCAGCAGCCCCGGGGGTGCGGAGACCCAGTACTTC
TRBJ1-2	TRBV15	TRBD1	CATRREQGSGGYTF	TGTGCCACCAGGAGAGAACAGGGGTCGGGTGGCTACACCTTC
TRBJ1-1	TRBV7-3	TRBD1	CASSLFGTAINTEAFF	TGTGCCAGCAGCTTATTTGGGACAGCGATTAACACTGAAGCTTTCTTT
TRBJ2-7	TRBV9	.	CASSVGHNTYEQYF	TGTGCCAGCAGCGTAGGACATAATACCTACGAGCAGTACTTC
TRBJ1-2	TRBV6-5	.	CASSYSQGGYTF	TGTGCCAGCAGTTACTCCCAGGGCGGCTACACCTTC
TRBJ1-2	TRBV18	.	CASSPEDEPGGYTF	TGTGCCAGCTCACCGGAGGACGAACCGGGGGGCTACACCTTC
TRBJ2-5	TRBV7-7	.	CASSSGSTQYF	TGTGCCAGCAGCTCGGGATCTACCCAGTACTTC
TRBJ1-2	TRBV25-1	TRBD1	CASSGGQGVGYTF	TGTGCCAGCAGTGGGGGACAGGGGGTCGGCTACACCTTC
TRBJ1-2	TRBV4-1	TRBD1	CASSQGDRGGYTF	TGCGCCAGCAGCCAGGGAGACAGGGGAGGCTACACCTTC
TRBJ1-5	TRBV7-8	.	CASSFSNEYNQPQHF	TGTGCCAGCAGCTTCTCAAACGAGTACAATCAGCCCCAGCATTTT